This T cell receptor (beta chain) was documented in a study of blood T cell repertoires in COVID-19. The authors' processing: By means of reference gene primer amplification, nucleated cell counts were estimated. Produced via immunoSEQ multiplex PCR; TCRdb's table is partial and in-frame only. The V and J calls and the clone size are those of that table, but D and trimming were determined from the DNA. The sample holds about 140,000 clones, about 84% seen once. V was cut by 1 base and J by 4 bases, with 10 bases left in between. CDR3 length: 14 residues. Germline CDR1 is SEHNR and CDR2 is FQNEAQ (reference sequence).

Source material: peripheral blood. This sequence joins TRBV7-9 and TRBJ1-2; D possibly corresponds to TRBD1 (5 bases). This receptor was identified in a woman aged 80 or over in a cohort sampled during active or convalescent COVID-19. CDR3 protein: CASSLVQGFYGYTF. The CDR3 DNA sequence: TGTGCCAGCAGCTTAGTTCAGGGCTTCTATGGCTACACCTTC.